This TCR beta chain was obtained from a study of blood T cell repertoires in COVID-19 (dated by TCRdb to the early 2020s). Study-wide context: Samples covering the acute and convalescent phases of COVID-19 were provided by collaborators in the United States, Italy and Spain. The prospective study material was composed of cDNA or gDNA derived from T cells, B-cell-depleted T cells, or PBMCs. Deeply sampled blood TCRbeta repertoires from subjects exposed to, actively infected with, or recovered from COVID-19 were included in the dataset. A freely available public database, intended as a resource for researchers studying the immune response to SARS-CoV-2, is where the repertoires were released. Samples came from the ongoing ImmuneRACE study (first 160 participants) plus 1,254 subjects from 6 global collaborators. The sample metadata nearly always contained a de-identified subject ID, COVID-19 status, age in years and sex. HLA class I and class II types, where available, came from metadata supplied by the sample provider rather than from assay-based typing. General conclusions and limits of the study: The amount of clinical and demographic metadata varied by source and participant and was provided uncurated.

Concerning this clone: Its target antigen remains unknown. No base-level quality is on record; no much larger clone is a single base apart.

TCRbeta CDR3 regions were amplified from genomic DNA using the immunoSEQ Assay, a bias-controlled multiplex PCR. As for the authors' bioinformatics: The number of nucleated cells in each sample was estimated by amplification of reference gene primers within the assay. Sequence reads were collapsed and filtered to measure the absolute abundance of every unique TCRbeta CDR3 rearrangement. For each sample, productive Simpson clonality was calculated as the square root of Simpson's diversity index over productive rearrangements. In its TCRdb copy, this immuneACCESS table keeps in-frame sequences only and misses some clones. Where compared with another copy, unresolved V genes explain less than half of these, and the others have no known cause. V and J calls and clone size are those listed in that table; D and trimming were worked out from the DNA. This sample has 300,000 to 350,000 clones in its table, and around nine tenths of those were observed once. The ten largest clonotypes hold roughly a tenth of the sample.

Participants in the prospective study were enrolled through a virtual design, were aged roughly 18 to 100 years, and lived in 24 United States geographic areas. To assign participants to cohorts, the prospective study relied on clinical history that participants themselves reported in a screening survey and a study questionnaire. Recovered participants in ImmuneRACE Cohort 3 were defined by two consecutive negative NP/OP PCR tests, clearance by a healthcare professional, or resolution of symptoms. In the prospective study, whole blood, serum and a nasopharyngeal or oropharyngeal swab were collected from each participant by mobile phlebotomists. Participants in the prospective study had the option to provide additional blood draws and questionnaires over a roughly 2-month period. Before DNA extraction, prospective study blood samples were shipped either frozen or at room temperature. CDR1 is given as MNHEY and CDR2 as SVGAGI, both from the germline V gene. The germline V and J ends show losses of 6 bases and 8 bases respectively, and no gene match explains 7 bases of the junction. From the cysteine through the phenylalanine, the CDR3 covers 15 amino acids. CDR3 DNA only is kept here, 45 bases in frame from base 1.

The sequenced sample consisted of PBMCs or T cells enriched from blood (not recorded which). The chain was built from TRBV6-5 and TRBJ2-1, with TRBD2 identical over 13 junction bases. The TCR sequence derives from a young woman who had recovered from COVID-19. The sequenced DNA is TGTGCCAGCAGGACAGGGACTAGCGGGACCGATGAGCAGTTCTTC. The encoded protein is CASRTGTSGTDEQFF.